One sample yielded the 16 T cell receptor beta chains listed below, sequenced in a study of T cell repertoires in cytomegalovirus infection. TCRdb called the reads again in MiXCR, with one record for every CDR3 protein. The sample comprises around 260,000 distinct CDR3 sequences, about a quarter of which are singletons, and over 11% rests with the top ten. The sample comprised PBMCs. The receptors were sampled from a human donor in good health (CMV status not recorded). Some clones in this sample may be carry-over from other donors' samples.

This chain uses TRBV20-1 with TRBJ2-3; 7 nucleotides align to TRBD1. CDR1 and CDR2 from the germline V gene are DFQATT and SNEGSKA (reference sequence). There are 15 residues in the CDR3. V trimming: 1 base; J trimming: 6 bases; junction bases outside the gene matches: 10. The chain's CDR3 is CSARAQDRPGDTQYF. For the CDR3, the DNA is TGCAGTGCTAGAGCCCAGGACAGGCCGGGGGATACGCAGTATTTT.

V and J are TRBV12-3 or TRBV12-4 and TRBJ2-2; no reliable D call. V was pared by 6 bases and J by 4 bases, with 9 bases between. This CDR3 has 13 amino acids. The CDR3 nucleotides are TGTGCCAGCAGACTCATAGGCACCGGGGAGCTGTTTTTT. This translates into CASRLIGTGELFF.

The chain has TRBV7-9 and TRBJ2-1; D gene uncertain. The V and J ends lost 5 bases and 10 bases respectively, with 12 bases between them. The CDR3 contains 12 residues. In germline, CDR1 is SEHNR, CDR2 FQNEAQ (reference sequence). Here the CDR3 reads CASSGFEPEQFF. CDR3 bases: TGTGCCAGCAGCGGCTTCGAGCCCGAGCAGTTCTTC.

V is TRBV29-1 and J is TRBJ2-3; a possible D gene is TRBD1 (6 bases). CDR3 length equals 17 residues. The ends were cut back, 1 base at V and 0 bases at J, with 17 bases in the middle. CDR1 is SQVTM, CDR2 ANQGSEA, per germline. The CDR3 region has the DNA TGCAGCGTTGAAGGTGTGCGGGCAGGGGCTAGCACAGATACGCAGTATTTT. It translates to CSVEGVRAGASTDTQYF.

The sample holds many counts of this clonotype. The rearrangement uses TRBV13 and TRBJ2-4, with D possibly TRBD2 on 6 matching bases. The V and J ends lost 3 bases and 4 bases respectively, with 13 bases between them. Germline loops: CDR1 PRHDT, CDR2 FYEKMQ (reference sequence). The CDR3 runs to 15 residues. The CDR3 DNA follows: TGTGCCAGCAGCTTGAGGGGAGGAGGAAAAAACATTCAGTACTTC. Translation gives CASSLRGGGKNIQYF. Full variable domain (missing parts from reference TRBV13 and TRBJ2-4): AAGVIQSPRHLIKEKRETATLKCYPIPRHDTVYWYQQGPGQDPQFLISFYEKMQSDKGSIPDRFSAQQFSDYHSELNMSSLELGDSALYFCASSLRGGGKNIQYFGAGTRLSVL.

This clonotype appeared many times. The gene calls are TRBV6-6 and TRBJ2-1; 9 bases are shared with TRBD2. Trimming removed 5 bases from V and 8 bases from J; junction bases left unmatched: 10. CDR3 length: 15 amino acids. Germline V gives CDR1 MNHNY, CDR2 SVGAGI (reference sequence). In nucleotides, the CDR3 is TGTGCCAGCAGTCCCCATAGCGGGAGAGAGGATGAGCAGTTCTTC. Its translation: CASSPHSGREDEQFF.

J is TRBJ2-7 and V is TRBV2; 11 positions match TRBD1. This CDR3 spans 13 amino acids. Germline V gene sequence: CDR1 SNHLY, CDR2 FYNNEI. Germline trimming cut 4 bases from V and 7 bases from J; bases unmatched to any gene: 3. CDR3 DNA: TGTGCCAGCAGTGGCGGGACAGGGGGAGAGCAGTACTTC. Translated: CASSGGTGGEQYF.

The genes are TRBV19 and TRBJ2-3, with 10 bases that match TRBD1. V shed 9 bases and J 6 bases; nucleotides not matched to a gene: 6. This CDR3 has 13 residues. The germline gives CDR1 LNHDA, CDR2 SQIVND (reference sequence). This CDR3 is CASAGQGPDTQYF. The DNA for the CDR3 is TGTGCCAGCGCGGGACAGGGGCCCGATACGCAGTATTTT.

This clonotype was counted a few times. V usage is TRBV20-1 and J usage is TRBJ2-3; a possible D gene is TRBD2 (7 bases). This CDR3 region has 16 residues. CDR1 and CDR2 (germline): DFQATT, SNEGSKA (reference sequence). V was pared by 3 bases and J by 0 bases, with 16 bases between. In DNA, the CDR3 is TGCAGTGCTAGGAAGAGGGGGGGCTCTAGCACAGATACGCAGTATTTT. Encoded protein: CSARKRGGSSTDTQYF.

The chain joins TRBV6-5 to TRBJ2-1; 7 bases are shared with TRBD1. The CDR3 length is 15 residues. V gave up 1 base and J gave up 7 bases; unmatched junction bases: 7. Germline V gene sequence: CDR1 MNHEY, CDR2 SVGAGI. The CDR3 here is CASSYLGTASNEQFF. CDR3 bases: TGTGCCAGCAGTTACTTAGGGACAGCTTCTAATGAGCAGTTCTTC.

This clonotype was detected ten times or more. The chain is built from TRBV6-1 and TRBJ2-7; 8 nucleotides line up with TRBD2. V lost 3 bases, J lost 2 bases, and 6 bases stayed unmatched. This CDR3 comprises 15 residues. Germline CDR1 is MNHNS and CDR2 is SASEGT. The CDR3 is CASSEPAGVPYEQYF. In nucleotides, the CDR3 is TGTGCCAGCAGTGAGCCAGCGGGGGTGCCCTACGAGCAGTACTTC.

V and J are TRBV6-4 and TRBJ2-1; 10 positions agree with TRBD2. Losses at the gene ends were 5 bases for V and 14 bases for J; bases not matched to a gene: 9. The CDR3 has 13 amino acids. Per germline, CDR1 MRHNA and CDR2 SNTAGT. This CDR3 reads CASSQSSGRMKFF. CDR3 DNA: TGTGCCAGCAGTCAGTCTAGCGGGAGAATGAAGTTCTTC.

This clonotype was observed at least ten times. The chain recombines TRBV7-2 with TRBJ1-1; 7 positions match TRBD1. The J segment lost 3 bases and the V segment lost 5 bases, leaving 9 bases of the junction unmatched. The CDR3 is 15 residues long. Germline values: CDR1 SGHTA, CDR2 FQGNSA. The CDR3 sequence: CASSAHTGADTEAFF. For the CDR3, the DNA is TGTGCCAGCAGCGCGCATACAGGGGCGGACACTGAAGCTTTCTTT.

CDR3 bases: TGCAGCGTTGACAGCCCGGGGGGACTACACTACAATGAGCAGTTCTTC. It specifies CSVDSPGGLHYNEQFF. The chain is built from TRBV29-1 and TRBJ2-1; 7 bases map to TRBD2. This CDR3 is built from 16 residues. In germline, CDR1 is SQVTM, CDR2 ANQGSEA. The V segment lost 3 bases and the J segment 3 bases; nucleotides outside the gene matches: 11.

V usage is TRBV29-1 and J usage is TRBJ2-1; a weak D match, TRBD2 (7 bases). Trimming removed 0 bases from V and 8 bases from J, with 17 bases in between. CDR3 length equals 15 residues. Germline V gives CDR1 SQVTM, CDR2 ANQGSEA. CDR3 sequence reads: CSVEDHGGADDEQFF. The CDR3 DNA reads TGCAGCGTTGAAGATCATGGGGGGGCGGACGATGAGCAGTTCTTC.

This chain joins TRBV28 and TRBJ2-5, with D perhaps matching TRBD2 (6 bases). This CDR3 comprises 16 residues. The V end lost 3 bases, the J end lost 5 bases, and 19 bases lay between the germline ends. Germline CDR1 reads MDHEN; CDR2 reads SYDVKM. In nucleotides, the CDR3 is TGTGCCAGCAGTTTCGGGCGGGACCCGAACGTGGAGACCCAGTACTTC. Its protein product is CASSFGRDPNVETQYF.